Below are 4 T cell receptor beta chains sequenced from a single sample in a study of identical twins. TCRdb itself ran the 5' RACE reads through MiXCR, one entry per CDR3 protein. This repertoire shows roughly 240,000 distinct CDR3 sequences, approximately 7% found once; its top ten account for roughly 3.6%. These data were also filed under a second study, of yellow fever vaccine responses in identical twins.

The source material was memory (CD45RO+) T cells sorted from blood. The receptors stem from a woman between 18 and 29 years old in good health.

The chain links TRBV11-3 to TRBJ2-5; perhaps TRBD2 as D (7 bases). Per the germline V gene, CDR1 is SGHNT and CDR2 is YENEEA. V was pared by 8 bases and J by 5 bases, with 18 bases between. The CDR3 is made up of 14 amino acids. CDR3 in amino acids: CASAGRGAEETQYF. CDR3 DNA: TGTGCCAGCGCCGGACGGGGGGCGGAGGAGACCCAGTACTTC.

This clonotype was detected only a few times. The chain recombines TRBV6-1 with TRBJ1-1; possibly TRBD1 for D (6 bases). The CDR3 consists of 15 residues. Trimming shortened V by 6 bases and J by 4 bases, and 18 bases separated the two germline ends. Germline V gene lookup returns CDR1 MNHNS and CDR2 SASEGT. CDR3 bases: TGTGCCAGCAGGGCTACAGGGCTGTCGGGCACTGAAGCTTTCTTT. Its translation: CASRATGLSGTEAFF.

The table lists this clonotype with many counts. The chain links TRBV20-1 to TRBJ2-5; no firm D call. The germline V and J ends were trimmed by 8 bases and 2 bases, with 12 bases remaining between them. The CDR3 length is 12 residues. Germline V lookup: CDR1 DFQATT, CDR2 SNEGSKA (reference sequence). The DNA for the CDR3 is TGCAGTACTCAGAAACAGCAAGAGACCCAGTACTTC. It specifies CSTQKQQETQYF.

Ten or more counts support this clonotype. The chain is built from TRBV20-1 and TRBJ2-3; 9 bases fit TRBD2. Germline lookup yields CDR1 DFQATT and CDR2 SNEGSKA (reference sequence). This CDR3 is 15 amino acids long. V lost 5 bases to trimming and J lost 6 bases; unmatched junction nucleotides: 12. This chain's CDR3 is CSAGMTSGPRDTQYF. CDR3 nucleotide sequence: TGCAGTGCTGGTATGACTAGCGGCCCTCGGGATACGCAGTATTTT.